The clone carrying this T cell receptor (beta chain) was seen only a few times. The antigen remains unidentified. The sample belongs to a study of cytomegalovirus exposure and HLA in healthy donors. The wider study: Prior work identified under 130 million unique TCR beta sequences in some 180 million T cells. Membership in the Caucasian-associated ancestry cluster was found for 75% to 85% of nearly 400 genotyped donors.

V shed 6 bases and J shed 6 bases, with 14 bases lying between them. Germline lookup yields CDR1 SNHLY and CDR2 FYNNEI. The CDR3 sequence is 14 residues long. The study, taken as a whole, reports: The study listed approximately 170 cytomegalovirus-associated TCR beta chains.

In the PCR, 60 Vbeta and 13 Jbeta primers were used. Generated by immunoSEQ multiplex PCR, the TCRdb table keeps only in-frame clones and is missing some. The sample has 150,000 to 200,000 clones, 70% to 90% seen once. This TCR was sampled from a man aged 18 to 30 in good health and CMV-seropositive. Sequenced sample: PBMCs. This chain connects TRBV2 to TRBJ2-2, with D possibly being TRBD2 (5 bases). In DNA, the CDR3 is TGTGCCAGCAGCGAGGGCCTAGAACCCGGGGAGCTGTTTTTT. Translated, it gives CASSEGLEPGELFF.